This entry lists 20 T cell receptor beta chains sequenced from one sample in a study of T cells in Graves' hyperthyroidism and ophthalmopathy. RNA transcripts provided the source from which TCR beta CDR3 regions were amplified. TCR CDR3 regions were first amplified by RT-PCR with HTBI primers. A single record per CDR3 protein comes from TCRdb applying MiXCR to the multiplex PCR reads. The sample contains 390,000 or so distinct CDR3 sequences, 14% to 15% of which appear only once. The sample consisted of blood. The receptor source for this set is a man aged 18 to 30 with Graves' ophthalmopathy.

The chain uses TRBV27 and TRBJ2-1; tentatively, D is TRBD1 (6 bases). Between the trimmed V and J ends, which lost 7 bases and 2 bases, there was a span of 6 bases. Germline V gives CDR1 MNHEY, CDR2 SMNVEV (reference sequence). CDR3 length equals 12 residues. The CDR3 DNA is TGTGCCAGCAAGGGGGCCTACAATGAGCAGTTCTTC. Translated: CASKGAYNEQFF.

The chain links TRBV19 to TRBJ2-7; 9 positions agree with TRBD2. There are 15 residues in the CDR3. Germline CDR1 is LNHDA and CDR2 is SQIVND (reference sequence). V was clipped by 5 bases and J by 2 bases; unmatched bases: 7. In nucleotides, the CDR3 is TGTGCCAGTAGTCCTGCTAGCGGGGAGACCTACGAGCAGTACTTC. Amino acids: CASSPASGETYEQYF.

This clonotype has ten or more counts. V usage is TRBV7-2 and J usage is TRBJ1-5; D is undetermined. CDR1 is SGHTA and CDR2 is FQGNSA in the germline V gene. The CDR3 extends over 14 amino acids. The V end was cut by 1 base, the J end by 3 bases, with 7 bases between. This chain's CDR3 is CASSLGTSNQPQHF. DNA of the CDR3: TGTGCCAGCAGCTTAGGTACTTCCAATCAGCCCCAGCATTTT.

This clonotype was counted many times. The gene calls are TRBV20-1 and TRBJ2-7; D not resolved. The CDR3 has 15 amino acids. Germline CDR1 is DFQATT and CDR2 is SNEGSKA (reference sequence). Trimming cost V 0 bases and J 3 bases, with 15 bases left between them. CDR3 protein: CSARDPLGPNYEQYF. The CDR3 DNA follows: TGCAGTGCTAGAGATCCGCTCGGTCCCAACTACGAGCAGTACTTC.

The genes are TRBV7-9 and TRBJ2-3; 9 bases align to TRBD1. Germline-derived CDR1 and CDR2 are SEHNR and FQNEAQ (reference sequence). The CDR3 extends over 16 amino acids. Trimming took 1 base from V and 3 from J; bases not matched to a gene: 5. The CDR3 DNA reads TGTGCCAGCAGCTTAGGGACAGGGGTTAGAACAGATACGCAGTATTTT. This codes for CASSLGTGVRTDTQYF.

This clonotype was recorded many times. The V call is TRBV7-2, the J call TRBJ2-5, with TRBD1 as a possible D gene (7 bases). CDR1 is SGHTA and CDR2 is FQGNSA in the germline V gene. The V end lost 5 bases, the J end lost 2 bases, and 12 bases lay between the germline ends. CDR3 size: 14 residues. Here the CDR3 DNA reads TGTGCCAGCAGCGCGGGACAGCGGCAAGAGACCCAGTACTTC. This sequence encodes CASSAGQRQETQYF.

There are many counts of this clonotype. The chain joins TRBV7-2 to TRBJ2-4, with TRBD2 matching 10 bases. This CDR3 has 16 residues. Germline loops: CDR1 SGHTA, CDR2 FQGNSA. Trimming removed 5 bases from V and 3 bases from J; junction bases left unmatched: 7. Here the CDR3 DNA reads TGTGCCAGCAGCCCCAGTGTAGCGGGGGGCAAAAACATTCAGTACTTC. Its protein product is CASSPSVAGGKNIQYF. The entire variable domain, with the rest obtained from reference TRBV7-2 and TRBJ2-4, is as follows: GAGVSQSPSNKVTEKGKDVELRCDPISGHTALYWYRQSLGQGLEFLIYFQGNSAPDKSGLPSDRFSAERTGGSVSTLTIQRTQQEDSAVYLCASSPSVAGGKNIQYFGAGTRLSVL.

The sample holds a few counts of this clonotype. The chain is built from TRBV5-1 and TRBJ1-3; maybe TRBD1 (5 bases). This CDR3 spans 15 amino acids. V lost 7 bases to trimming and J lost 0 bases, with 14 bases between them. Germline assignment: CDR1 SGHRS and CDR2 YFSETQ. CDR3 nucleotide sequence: TGCGCCAGCTCGGACACCTCCCGCTCTGGAAACACCATATATTTT. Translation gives CASSDTSRSGNTIYF.

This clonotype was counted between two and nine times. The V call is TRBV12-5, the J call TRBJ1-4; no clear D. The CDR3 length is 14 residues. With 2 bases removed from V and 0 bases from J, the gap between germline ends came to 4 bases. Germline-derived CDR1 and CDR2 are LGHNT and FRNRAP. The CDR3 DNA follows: TGTGCTAGTGGTTTGACGGCAACTAATGAAAAACTGTTTTTT. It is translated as CASGLTATNEKLFF. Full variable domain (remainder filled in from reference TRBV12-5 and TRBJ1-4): DARVTQTPRHKVTEMGQEVTMRCQPILGHNTVFWYRQTMMQGLELLAYFRNRAPLDDSGMPKDRFSAEMPDATLATLKIQPSEPRDSAVYFCASGLTATNEKLFFGSGTQLSVL.

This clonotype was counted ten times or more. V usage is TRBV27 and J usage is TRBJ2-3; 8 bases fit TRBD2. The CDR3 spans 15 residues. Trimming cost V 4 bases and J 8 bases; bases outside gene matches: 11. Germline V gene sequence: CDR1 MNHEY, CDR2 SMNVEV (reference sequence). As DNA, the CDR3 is TGTGCCAGCAGTTACAGCGGGAGCCAACTTTTTACGCAGTATTTT. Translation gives CASSYSGSQLFTQYF.

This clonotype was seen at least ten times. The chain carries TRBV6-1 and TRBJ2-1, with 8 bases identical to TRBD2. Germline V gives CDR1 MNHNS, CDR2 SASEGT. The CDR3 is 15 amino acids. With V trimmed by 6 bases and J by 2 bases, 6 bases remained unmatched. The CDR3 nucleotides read TGTGCCAGCAGGAGGACTAGCTTAACCTACAATGAGCAGTTCTTC. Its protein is CASRRTSLTYNEQFF.

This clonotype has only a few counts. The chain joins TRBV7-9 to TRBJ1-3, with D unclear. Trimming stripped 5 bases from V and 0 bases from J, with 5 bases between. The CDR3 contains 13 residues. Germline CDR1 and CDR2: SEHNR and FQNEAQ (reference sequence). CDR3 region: CASSRDSGNTIYF. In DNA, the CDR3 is TGTGCCAGCAGCAGGGACTCTGGAAACACCATATATTTT.

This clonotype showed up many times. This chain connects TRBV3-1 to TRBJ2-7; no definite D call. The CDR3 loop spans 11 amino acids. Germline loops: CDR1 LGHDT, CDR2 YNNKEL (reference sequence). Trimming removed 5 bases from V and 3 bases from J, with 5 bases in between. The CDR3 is CASSSLYEQYF. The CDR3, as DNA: TGTGCCAGCAGCTCCCTCTACGAGCAGTACTTC.

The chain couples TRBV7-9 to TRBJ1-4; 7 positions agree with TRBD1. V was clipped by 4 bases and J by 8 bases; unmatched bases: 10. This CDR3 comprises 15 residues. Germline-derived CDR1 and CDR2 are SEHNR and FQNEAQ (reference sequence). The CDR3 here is CASSYMDRMREKLFF. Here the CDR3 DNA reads TGTGCCAGCAGCTACATGGACAGGATGCGGGAAAAACTGTTTTTT.

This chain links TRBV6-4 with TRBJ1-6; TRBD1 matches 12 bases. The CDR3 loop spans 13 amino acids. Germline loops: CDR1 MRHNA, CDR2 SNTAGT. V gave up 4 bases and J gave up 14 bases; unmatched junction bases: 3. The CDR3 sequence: CASSVGTGGTLHF. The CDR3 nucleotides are TGTGCCAGCAGTGTTGGGACAGGGGGCACCCTCCACTTT.

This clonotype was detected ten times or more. CDR3 nucleotide sequence: TGTGCCAGCAGCTCCCCAGAAAGGGCAGCGTACGGTCTGTACGAGCAGTACTTC. Encoded protein: CASSSPERAAYGLYEQYF. The gene calls are TRBV7-8 and TRBJ2-7; D is unresolved. The germline V gene has CDR1 SGHVS and CDR2 FQNEAQ. The CDR3 is 18 residues long. The V and J ends lost 4 bases and 4 bases respectively, with 26 bases between them.

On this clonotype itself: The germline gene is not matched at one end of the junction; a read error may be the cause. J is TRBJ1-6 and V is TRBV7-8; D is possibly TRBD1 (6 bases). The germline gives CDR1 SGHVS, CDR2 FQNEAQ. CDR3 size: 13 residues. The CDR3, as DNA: TGTGCCAGCAGCCCGGGGGGCGGGGGACCCCCCCACTTT. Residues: CASSPGGGGPPHF.

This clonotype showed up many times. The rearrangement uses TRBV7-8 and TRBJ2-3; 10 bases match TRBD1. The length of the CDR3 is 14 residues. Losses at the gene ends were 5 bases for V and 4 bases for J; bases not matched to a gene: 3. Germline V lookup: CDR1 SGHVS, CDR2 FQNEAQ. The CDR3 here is CASSTGTGADTQYF. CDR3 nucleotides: TGTGCCAGCAGCACAGGGACAGGGGCAGATACGCAGTATTTT.

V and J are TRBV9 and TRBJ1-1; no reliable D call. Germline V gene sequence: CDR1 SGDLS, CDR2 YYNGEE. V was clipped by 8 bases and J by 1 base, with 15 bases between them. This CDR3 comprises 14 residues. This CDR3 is CARRLTSGNTEAFF. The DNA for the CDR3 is TGTGCCAGACGGCTCACATCCGGGAACACTGAAGCTTTCTTT.

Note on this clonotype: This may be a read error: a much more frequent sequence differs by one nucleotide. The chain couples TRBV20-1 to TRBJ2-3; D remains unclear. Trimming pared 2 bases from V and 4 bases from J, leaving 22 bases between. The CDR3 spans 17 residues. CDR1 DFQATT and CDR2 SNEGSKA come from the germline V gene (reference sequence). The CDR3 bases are TGCAGTGCTAGATATGGTAGGGCCATTGTGGTTCCAGATACGCAGTATTTT. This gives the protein CSARYGRAIVVPDTQYF.